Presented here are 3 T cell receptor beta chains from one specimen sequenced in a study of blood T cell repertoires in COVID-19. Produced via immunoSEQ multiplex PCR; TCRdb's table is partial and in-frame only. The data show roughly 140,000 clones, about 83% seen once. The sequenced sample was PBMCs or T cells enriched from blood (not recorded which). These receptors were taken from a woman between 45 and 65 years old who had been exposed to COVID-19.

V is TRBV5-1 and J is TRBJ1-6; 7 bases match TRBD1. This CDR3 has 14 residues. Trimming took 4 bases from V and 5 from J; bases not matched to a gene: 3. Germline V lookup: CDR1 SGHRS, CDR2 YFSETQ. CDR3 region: CASSRDSDNSPLHF. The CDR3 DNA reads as TGCGCCAGCAGCCGGGACAGCGATAATTCACCCCTCCACTTT.

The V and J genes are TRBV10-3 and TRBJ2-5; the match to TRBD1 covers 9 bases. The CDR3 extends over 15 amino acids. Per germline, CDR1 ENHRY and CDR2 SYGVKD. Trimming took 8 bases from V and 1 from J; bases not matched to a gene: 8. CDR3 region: CAISRDRDLQETQYF. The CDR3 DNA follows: TGTGCCATCTCCCGGGACAGGGATCTCCAAGAGACCCAGTACTTC.

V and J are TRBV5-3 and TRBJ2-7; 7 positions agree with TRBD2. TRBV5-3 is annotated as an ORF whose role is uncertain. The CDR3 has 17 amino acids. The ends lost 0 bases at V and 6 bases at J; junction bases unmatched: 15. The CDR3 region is CARSLEACGGPPSEQYF. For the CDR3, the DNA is TGTGCCAGAAGCTTGGAGGCATGCGGGGGACCCCCCTCCGAGCAGTACTTC.